One sample yielded the 30 T cell receptor beta chains listed below, sequenced in a study of Ad26.COV2.S vaccination and SARS-CoV-2 variants. TCRdb keeps only in-frame clones here, not all; method: immunoSEQ multiplex PCR. The table records about 94,000 clones, approximately 81% of them present only once. Sequencing used peripheral blood, obtained after recovery from COVID-19. Every receptor here comes from a human donor who had recovered from COVID-19.

This chain links TRBV11-3 with TRBJ1-2; D perhaps matches TRBD1 (6 bases). Germline CDR1 reads SGHNT; CDR2 reads YENEEA. The V end was cut by 4 bases, the J end by 1 base, with 10 bases between. The CDR3 is 14 amino acids. CDR3 DNA sequence: TGTGCCAGCAGCTCGGACAGTTTTAACTATGGCTACACCTTC. This sequence encodes CASSSDSFNYGYTF.

Ten or more counts support this clone. V usage is TRBV15 and J usage is TRBJ1-6; the D is unclear. Germline V gene sequence: CDR1 LNHNV, CDR2 YYDKDF (reference sequence). Trimming cost V 3 bases and J 5 bases, with 5 bases left between them. This CDR3 region has 13 residues. CDR3 protein: CATSRLHNSPLHF. CDR3 bases: TGTGCCACCAGCAGGCTTCATAATTCACCCCTCCACTTT.

The rearrangement joins TRBV7-2 to TRBJ2-3; TRBD2 aligns across 8 bases. This CDR3 spans 15 amino acids. The V and J ends lost 4 bases and 5 bases, in that order; junction bases with no gene match: 8. Germline V gene lookup returns CDR1 SGHTA and CDR2 FQGNSA. The CDR3 DNA reads as TGTGCCAGCAGCTCCAAGAGGCTAGCGGGAGATACGCAGTATTTT. It specifies CASSSKRLAGDTQYF. Supplemented by reference TRBV7-2 and TRBJ2-3, the full variable domain reads GAGVSQSPSNKVTEKGKDVELRCDPISGHTALYWYRQSLGQGLEFLIYFQGNSAPDKSGLPSDRFSAERTGGSVSTLTIQRTQQEDSAVYLCASSSKRLAGDTQYFGPGTRLTVL.

The chain couples TRBV28 to TRBJ2-7; 13 nucleotides match TRBD2. Germline lookup yields CDR1 MDHEN and CDR2 SYDVKM. CDR3 length equals 20 residues. Trimming at V came to 3 bases and at J to 0 bases, leaving 14 bases not matched to a gene. CDR3 sequence reads: CASSFLIPGLAGTVSYEQYF. The CDR3 nucleotides are TGTGCCAGCAGTTTTCTTATACCGGGACTAGCGGGAACCGTCTCCTACGAGCAGTACTTC.

This CDR3 reads CASSITSYGTGTEAFF. Written as DNA, the CDR3 is TGTGCCAGTAGTATAACCAGTTACGGGACGGGCACTGAAGCTTTCTTT. V usage is TRBV19 and J usage is TRBJ1-1, with TRBD1 as a possible D gene (5 bases). The CDR3 is made up of 16 amino acids. The germline gives CDR1 LNHDA, CDR2 SQIVND (reference sequence). Trimming stripped 2 bases from V and 4 bases from J, with 17 bases between.

The chain links TRBV24-1 to TRBJ2-2; 7 positions agree with TRBD1. Germline CDR1 KGHDR, CDR2 SFDVKD. The CDR3 has 17 residues. With 1 base clipped from V and 1 base from J, the junction kept 5 bases outside the gene matches. The DNA for the CDR3 is TGTGCCACCAGTGATTTATGGGCAGGGGGGAACACCGGGGAGCTGTTTTTT. Protein product: CATSDLWAGGNTGELFF.

The chain recombines TRBV9 with TRBJ2-7, with D unresolved. Germline V gene data show CDR1 as SGDLS and CDR2 as YYNGEE. The CDR3 totals 13 residues. The ends were cut back, 0 bases at V and 3 bases at J, with 7 bases in the middle. This CDR3 is CASSVAGNYEQYF. In DNA form, the CDR3 reads TGTGCCAGCAGCGTAGCCGGTAACTACGAGCAGTACTTC.

This chain connects TRBV5-5 to TRBJ1-5; no clear D. The CDR3 has 16 amino acids. Trimming stripped 2 bases from V and 0 bases from J, with 12 bases between. Per the germline V gene, CDR1 is SGHKS and CDR2 is YYEKEE (reference sequence). CDR3 nucleotide sequence: TGTGCCAGCAGCTTCGGGGAGGGTTATAGCAATCAGCCCCAGCATTTT. Encoded protein: CASSFGEGYSNQPQHF.

The sample holds one count of this clone. The chain carries TRBV27 and TRBJ2-3, with TRBD2 matching over 8 bases. After removal of 5 bases from V and 2 bases from J, the junction contained 6 bases not matched to a gene. This CDR3 contains 15 residues. CDR1 and CDR2 from the germline V gene are MNHEY and SMNVEV (reference sequence). The CDR3: CASSPGTRSTDTQYF. For the CDR3, the DNA is TGTGCCAGCAGTCCCGGGACTAGGTCCACAGATACGCAGTATTTT.

The chain carries TRBV7-2 and TRBJ2-1, with 12 nucleotides matching TRBD2. CDR3 size: 15 residues. V shed 1 base and J 10 bases; nucleotides not matched to a gene: 5. CDR1 is SGHTA, CDR2 FQGNSA, per germline. The CDR3: CASSLGLAGGQEQFF. In DNA form, the CDR3 reads TGTGCCAGCAGCTTAGGCCTAGCGGGAGGGCAAGAGCAGTTCTTC. Supplemented by reference TRBV7-2 and TRBJ2-1, the full variable domain reads GAGVSQSPSNKVTEKGKDVELRCDPISGHTALYWYRQSLGQGLEFLIYFQGNSAPDKSGLPSDRFSAERTGGSVSTLTIQRTQQEDSAVYLCASSLGLAGGQEQFFGPGTRLTVL.

This chain links TRBV27 with TRBJ2-1, with a weak D call TRBD1 (8 bases). The V and J ends lost 5 bases and 8 bases respectively, with 22 bases between them. The length of the CDR3 is 16 residues. Germline CDR1 is MNHEY and CDR2 is SMNVEV (reference sequence). This CDR3 reads CASSTTGGGKVDEQFF. CDR3 in DNA: TGTGCCAGCAGTACTACAGGGGGAGGGAAGGTCGATGAGCAGTTCTTC.

The chain uses TRBV2 and TRBJ2-3, with D possibly matching TRBD2 (7 bases). Trimming left V 3 bases short and J 5 bases short, with 15 bases between. Looked up from germline, CDR1 is SNHLY and CDR2 is FYNNEI. The CDR3 covers 15 residues. CDR3 protein: CASSDTTGGRDTQYF. Written as DNA, the CDR3 is TGTGCCAGCAGTGATACGACGGGGGGCCGAGATACGCAGTATTTT. Together with reference TRBV2 and TRBJ2-3, the CDR3 gives the full variable domain: EPEVTQTPSHQVTQMGQEVILRCVPISNHLYFYWYRQILGQKVEFLVSFYNNEISEKSEIFDDQFSVERPDGSNFTLKIRSTKLEDSAMYFCASSDTTGGRDTQYFGPGTRLTVL.

This clone has a single count. This chain connects TRBV19 to TRBJ1-1, with D hard to call. The CDR3 is made up of 16 amino acids. V shed 7 bases and J shed 0 bases, with 18 bases lying between them. Germline assignment: CDR1 LNHDA and CDR2 SQIVND (reference sequence). CDR3 nucleotides: TGTGCCAGTAAAACATCCGGGAGGCACATGAACACTGAAGCTTTCTTT. Protein sequence: CASKTSGRHMNTEAFF. The full variable domain, in which reference TRBV19 and TRBJ1-1 provide the parts outside the CDR3, is DGGITQSPKYLFRKEGQNVTLSCEQNLNHDAMYWYRQDPGQGLRLIYYSQIVNDFQKGDIAEGYSVSREKKESFPLTVTSAQKNPTAFYLCASKTSGRHMNTEAFFGQGTRLTVV.

This chain joins TRBV28 and TRBJ1-1; 7 bases align to TRBD1. Germline V CDR1 and CDR2: MDHEN, SYDVKM. The CDR3 loop spans 12 amino acids. V shed 5 bases, J shed 8 bases, and the junction held 5 bases outside the gene matches. The CDR3 region is CASSTGQFEAFF. The CDR3 DNA is TGTGCCAGCAGTACGGGACAGTTCGAAGCTTTCTTT.

The V gene is TRBV2, the J gene TRBJ2-5; TRBD2 is a possible D gene (6 bases). Germline V gives CDR1 SNHLY, CDR2 FYNNEI. The V end was cut by 6 bases, the J end by 4 bases, with 12 bases between. The CDR3 has 13 residues. The CDR3 sequence is CASRGGQGETQYF. As DNA, the CDR3 is TGTGCCAGCAGGGGAGGCCAAGGAGAGACCCAGTACTTC.

The genes are TRBV7-9 and TRBJ2-1; 9 bases match TRBD1. Germline CDR1 is SEHNR and CDR2 is FQNEAQ (reference sequence). Trimming took 6 bases from V and 7 from J; bases not matched to a gene: 13. The CDR3 runs to 16 residues. In DNA, the CDR3 is TGTGCCAGCAGAAACCCACAGGGGGCGGGTACTAATGAGCAGTTCTTC. Amino acids: CASRNPQGAGTNEQFF.

This chain joins TRBV28 and TRBJ1-5, with D unresolved. The CDR3 runs to 12 residues. Germline CDR1 MDHEN, CDR2 SYDVKM. Trimming cost V 2 bases and J 7 bases, with 6 bases left between them. CDR3 amino acids: CASSLPVQPQHF. The CDR3 coding sequence is TGTGCCAGCAGTTTACCAGTCCAGCCCCAGCATTTT.

The V call is TRBV7-2, the J call TRBJ2-3, with 8 bases lining up with TRBD2. In germline, CDR1 is SGHTA, CDR2 FQGNSA. V lost 2 bases to trimming and J lost 1 base; unmatched junction nucleotides: 8. The CDR3 is made up of 17 amino acids. The CDR3 nucleotides are TGTGCCAGCAGCTTAAGGAGCGGGAGACTTGGCACAGATACGCAGTATTTT. Its protein is CASSLRSGRLGTDTQYF. Variable domain in full (rest from reference TRBV7-2 and TRBJ2-3): GAGVSQSPSNKVTEKGKDVELRCDPISGHTALYWYRQSLGQGLEFLIYFQGNSAPDKSGLPSDRFSAERTGGSVSTLTIQRTQQEDSAVYLCASSLRSGRLGTDTQYFGPGTRLTVL.

This rearrangement joins TRBV19 to TRBJ2-3; no clear D. Germline V gene data show CDR1 as LNHDA and CDR2 as SQIVND (reference sequence). V gave up 1 base and J gave up 2 bases, with 10 bases separating them. This CDR3 spans 15 amino acids. The CDR3 protein is CASSIGHSPTDTQYF. The CDR3 coding sequence is TGTGCCAGTAGTATAGGACACTCACCCACAGATACGCAGTATTTT.

The chain links TRBV7-6 to TRBJ2-7; 12 positions agree with TRBD2. CDR3 length: 19 residues. The J segment lost 5 bases and the V segment lost 5 bases, leaving 19 bases of the junction unmatched. Germline values: CDR1 SGHVS, CDR2 FNYEAQ. CDR3 nucleotides: TGTGCCAGCAGCCCCATCCCCGGGACTAGCGGGCCTCCGTTAGACGAGCAGTACTTC. This gives the protein CASSPIPGTSGPPLDEQYF. Full variable domain (missing parts from reference TRBV7-6 and TRBJ2-7): GAGVSQSPRYKVTKRGQDVALRCDPISGHVSLYWYRQALGQGPEFLTYFNYEAQQDKSGLPNDRFSAERPEGSISTLTIQRTEQRDSAMYRCASSPIPGTSGPPLDEQYFGPGTRLTVT.

This chain uses TRBV10-3 with TRBJ1-2; 8 positions agree with TRBD1. Germline V gene sequence: CDR1 ENHRY, CDR2 SYGVKD. Trimming at V came to 6 bases and at J to 7 bases, leaving 4 bases not matched to a gene. The CDR3 is made up of 12 amino acids. CDR3 in DNA: TGTGCCATCAGAGGACAGGGAGCTGGCTACACCTTC. Amino acid sequence: CAIRGQGAGYTF.

This clone was observed a handful of times. The chain is built from TRBV11-3 and TRBJ2-3, with TRBD2 matching 10 bases. The CDR3 is 16 residues long. J gave up 4 bases and V 1 base, and 5 bases lay outside the gene matches. Germline lookup yields CDR1 SGHNT and CDR2 YENEEA. Written as DNA, the CDR3 is TGTGCCAGCAGCTTAGGGCCTAGCGGGAGTGCAGATACGCAGTATTTT. Translation: CASSLGPSGSADTQYF.

The V and J genes are TRBV6-2 or TRBV6-3 and TRBJ1-1; D remains ambiguous. The V end lost 1 base, the J end lost 5 bases, and 11 bases lay between the germline ends. The CDR3 runs to 14 residues. Germline V CDR1 and CDR2: MNHEY, SVGEGT. The chain's CDR3 is CASSYYWDRTEAFF. The CDR3 region has the DNA TGTGCCAGCAGTTACTACTGGGATAGGACTGAAGCTTTCTTT.

The V and J genes are TRBV12-3 or TRBV12-4 and TRBJ1-1, with 9 bases identical to TRBD1. This CDR3 is built from 12 residues. Trimming at V came to 6 bases and at J to 8 bases, leaving 4 bases not matched to a gene. This CDR3 is CASRTDRGEAFF. CDR3 sequence (DNA): TGTGCCAGCAGGACCGACAGGGGGGAAGCTTTCTTT.

The rearrangement links TRBV7-3 to TRBJ2-2; no clear D gene. V was pared by 4 bases and J by 4 bases, with 4 bases between. The CDR3 has 12 amino acids. Germline CDR1 SGHTA, CDR2 FQGTGA. CDR3 protein: CASSSPTGELFF. The CDR3 DNA reads as TGTGCCAGCAGCTCCCCCACCGGGGAGCTGTTTTTT.

The chain is built from TRBV5-5 and TRBJ2-7; D not certain. The CDR3 has 14 residues. V was clipped by 0 bases and J by 3 bases, with 10 bases between them. Per the germline V gene, CDR1 is SGHKS and CDR2 is YYEKEE (reference sequence). CDR3 in amino acids: CASSLVGLHYEQYF. In DNA, the CDR3 is TGTGCCAGCAGCTTGGTAGGTTTACACTACGAGCAGTACTTC.

This clone was counted a single time. In DNA, the CDR3 is TGTGCCAGCAGCTTAATGGGCGGGGCTAGCACAGATACGCAGTATTTT. Its translation is CASSLMGGASTDTQYF. This rearrangement joins TRBV7-9 to TRBJ2-3, with a weak D call TRBD2 (6 bases). This CDR3 has 16 amino acids. The germline CDR1 and CDR2 sequences are SEHNR and FQNEAQ (reference sequence). Trimming pared 2 bases from V and 0 bases from J, leaving 12 bases between.

This clone was seen more than once but under ten times. Other DNA variants within this sample encode the same CDR3. The CDR3 reads CASSLSGFYNEQFF. The CDR3 coding sequence is TGTGCCAGCAGCCTGTCCGGGTTCTACAATGAGCAGTTCTTC. This chain links TRBV28 with TRBJ2-1; D is ambiguous. Trimming took 6 bases from V and 3 from J, leaving 12 bases between them. Germline V gene lookup returns CDR1 MDHEN and CDR2 SYDVKM. The CDR3 runs to 14 residues.

This CDR3 reads CASSIVGTTDTQYF. The CDR3 DNA is TGTGCCAGTAGTATAGTGGGGACTACAGATACGCAGTATTTT. This chain uses TRBV19 with TRBJ2-3, with D possibly matching TRBD2 (6 bases). Trimming took off 1 base at V and 3 bases at J, with 8 bases between the two ends. The germline gives CDR1 LNHDA, CDR2 SQIVND (reference sequence). The CDR3 is 14 amino acids.

The rearrangement links TRBV9 to TRBJ2-1; no definite D call. V gave up 0 bases and J gave up 8 bases, with 6 bases separating them. The CDR3 covers 12 residues. The germline gives CDR1 SGDLS, CDR2 YYNGEE. This CDR3 is CASSVAEDEQFF. The CDR3 DNA reads TGTGCCAGCAGCGTAGCAGAGGATGAGCAGTTCTTC. Variable domain in full (rest from reference TRBV9 and TRBJ2-1): DSGVTQTPKHLITATGQRVTLRCSPRSGDLSVYWYQQSLDQGLQFLIQYYNGEERAKGNILERFSAQQFPDLHSELNLSSLELGDSALYFCASSVAEDEQFFGPGTRLTVL.